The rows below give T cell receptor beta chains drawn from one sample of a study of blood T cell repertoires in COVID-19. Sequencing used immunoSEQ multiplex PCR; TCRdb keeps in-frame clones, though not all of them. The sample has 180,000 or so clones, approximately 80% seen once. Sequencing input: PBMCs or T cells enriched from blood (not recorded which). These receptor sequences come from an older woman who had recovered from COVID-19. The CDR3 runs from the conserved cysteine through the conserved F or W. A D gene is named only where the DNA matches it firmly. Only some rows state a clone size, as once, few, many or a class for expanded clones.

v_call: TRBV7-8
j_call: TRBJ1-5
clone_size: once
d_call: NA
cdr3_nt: TGTGCCAGCAGAGTGGGTGGGGGCCCTAGCAATCAGCCCCAGCATTTT
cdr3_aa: CASRVGGGPSNQPQHF

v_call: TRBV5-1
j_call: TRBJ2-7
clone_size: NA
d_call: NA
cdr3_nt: TGCGCCAGCAGCGAAACAGGGCGCGAGCAGTACTTC
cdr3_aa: CASSETGREQYF

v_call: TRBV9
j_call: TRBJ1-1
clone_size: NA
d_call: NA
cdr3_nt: TGTGCCAGCAGCGCCCATCCGAACACTGAAGCTTTCTTT
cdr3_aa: CASSAHPNTEAFF

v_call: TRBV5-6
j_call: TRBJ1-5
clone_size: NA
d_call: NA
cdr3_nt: TGTGCCAGCAGCTCAGGGCTCAATCAGCCCCAGCATTTT
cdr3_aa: CASSSGLNQPQHF

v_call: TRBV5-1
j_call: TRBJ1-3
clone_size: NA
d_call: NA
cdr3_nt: TGCGCCAGCAGCTTGGGCGCCTCTGGAAACACCATATATTTT
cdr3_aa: CASSLGASGNTIYF

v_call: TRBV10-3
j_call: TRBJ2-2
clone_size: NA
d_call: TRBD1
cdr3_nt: TGTGCCATCACCAGACAGGGTGACACCGGGGAGCTGTTTTTT
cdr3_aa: CAITRQGDTGELFF

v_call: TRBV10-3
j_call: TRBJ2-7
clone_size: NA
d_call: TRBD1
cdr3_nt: TGTGCCATCAGTGAGCCATTCCCGGGACAGGTCATCTCCTACGAGCAGTACTTC
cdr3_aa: CAISEPFPGQVISYEQYF

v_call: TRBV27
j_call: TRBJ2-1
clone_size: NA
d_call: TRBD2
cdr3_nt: TGTGCCAGCAGTCCACCGGTGACTAGCGGGGCCAGCAATGAGCAGTTCTTC
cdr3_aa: CASSPPVTSGASNEQFF

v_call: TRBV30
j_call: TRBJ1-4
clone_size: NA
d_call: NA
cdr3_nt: TGTGCCTGGAATCTATTGGCCGGTAAGGGGCGAATTAATGAAAAACTGTTTTTT
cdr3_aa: CAWNLLAGKGRINEKLFF

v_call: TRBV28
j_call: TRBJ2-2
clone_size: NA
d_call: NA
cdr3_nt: TGTGCCAGCAGTTTACGGGGGTTTGGCACCGGGGAGCTGTTTTTT
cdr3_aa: CASSLRGFGTGELFF

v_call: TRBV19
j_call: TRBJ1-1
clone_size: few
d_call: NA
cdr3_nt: TGTGCCAGTAGTATTGAAGGCGGGACTGAAGCTTTCTTT
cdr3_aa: CASSIEGGTEAFF

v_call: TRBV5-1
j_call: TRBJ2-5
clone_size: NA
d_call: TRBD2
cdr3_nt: TGCGCCAGCAGCTTCTCCACTAGCGGGGGGATGGGAGAGACCCAGTACTTC
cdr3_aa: CASSFSTSGGMGETQYF

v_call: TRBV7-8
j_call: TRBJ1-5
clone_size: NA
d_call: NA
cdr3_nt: TGTGCCAGCAGCTTAGCGTCCGGGCAGGGGCCTTTCTATCAGCCCCAGCATTTT
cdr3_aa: CASSLASGQGPFYQPQHF

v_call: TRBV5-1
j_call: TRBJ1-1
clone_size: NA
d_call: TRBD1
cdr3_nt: TGCGCCAGCAGCCCGACAGGGGATGACACTGAAGCTTTCTTT
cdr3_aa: CASSPTGDDTEAFF

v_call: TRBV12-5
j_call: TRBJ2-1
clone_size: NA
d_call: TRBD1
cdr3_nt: TGTGCTAGTGGTTTGGTACAGGGGTTAGTCTACAATGAGCAGTTCTTC
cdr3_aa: CASGLVQGLVYNEQFF

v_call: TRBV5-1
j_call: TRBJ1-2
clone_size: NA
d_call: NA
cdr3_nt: TGCGCCAGCAGCGGGGACAATAACTATGGCTACACCTTC
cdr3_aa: CASSGDNNYGYTF

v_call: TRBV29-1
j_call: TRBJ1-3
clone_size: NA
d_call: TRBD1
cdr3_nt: TGCAGCGTTGAAGATCTACAGGGGGACTCTGGAAACACCATATATTTT
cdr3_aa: CSVEDLQGDSGNTIYF

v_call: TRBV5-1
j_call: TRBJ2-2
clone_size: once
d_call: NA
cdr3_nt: TGCGCCAGCAGCGAGGGACATCCGAATGTGGCCGGGGAGCTGTTTTTT
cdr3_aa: CASSEGHPNVAGELFF

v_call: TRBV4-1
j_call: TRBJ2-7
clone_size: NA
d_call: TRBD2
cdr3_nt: TGCGCCAGCAGCCAAAAAATTACTAGCGGGGGGGCGTTATACGAGCAGTACTTC
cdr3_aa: CASSQKITSGGALYEQYF

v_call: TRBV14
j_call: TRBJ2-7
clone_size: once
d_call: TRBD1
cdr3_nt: TGTGCCAGCAGCCAAGATTCCGTGACAGGGCGCGAGCAGTACTTC
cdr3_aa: CASSQDSVTGREQYF

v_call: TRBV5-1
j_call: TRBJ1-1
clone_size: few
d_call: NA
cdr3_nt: TGCGCCAGCAGCTCGGACGGGAGGAACACTGAAGCTTTCTTT
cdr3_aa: CASSSDGRNTEAFF

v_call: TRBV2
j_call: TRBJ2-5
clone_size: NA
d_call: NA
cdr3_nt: TGTGCCAGCAGTGTTAGGAACAGGGAAGGGACCCAGTACTTC
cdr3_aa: CASSVRNREGTQYF

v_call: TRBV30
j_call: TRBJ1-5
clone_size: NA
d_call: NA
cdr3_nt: TGTGCCTGGAGCCGGGATCCTAATCAGCCCCAGCATTTT
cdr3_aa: CAWSRDPNQPQHF

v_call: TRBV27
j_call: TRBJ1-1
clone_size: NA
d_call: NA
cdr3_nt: TGTGCCAGCAGTTTATTACCCAGGGGTCCTTTAGAGGACACTGAAGCTTTCTTT
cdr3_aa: CASSLLPRGPLEDTEAFF

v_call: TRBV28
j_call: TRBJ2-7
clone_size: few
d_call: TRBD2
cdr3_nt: TGTGCCAGCAGCTCCCCCTGGGAGGGGAGGTCCCACGAGCAGTACTTC
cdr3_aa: CASSSPWEGRSHEQYF

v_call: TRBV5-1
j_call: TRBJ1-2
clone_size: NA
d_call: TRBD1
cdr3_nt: TGCGCCAGCAGCCCTGGGCAGGGGGGAGGCTACACCTTC
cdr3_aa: CASSPGQGGGYTF

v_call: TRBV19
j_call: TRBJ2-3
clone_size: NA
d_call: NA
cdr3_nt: TGTGCCAGTAATCAGGACTTCACAGATACGCAGTATTTT
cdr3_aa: CASNQDFTDTQYF

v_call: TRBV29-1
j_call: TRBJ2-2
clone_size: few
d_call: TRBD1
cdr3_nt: TGCAGCGTTAAAGAGCCGGGACAGGGCACCGGGGAGCTGTTTTTT
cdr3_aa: CSVKEPGQGTGELFF

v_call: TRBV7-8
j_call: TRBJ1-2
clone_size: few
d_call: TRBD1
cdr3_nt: TGTGCCAGCAGCTCGACAGGGGGGGTTGGTGGCTACACCTTC
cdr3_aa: CASSSTGGVGGYTF

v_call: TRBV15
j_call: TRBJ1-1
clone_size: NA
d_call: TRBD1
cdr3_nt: TGTGCCACCAGCCGTGGGAGGCAGGGGGGAACGAAAACTGAAGCTTTCTTT
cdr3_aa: CATSRGRQGGTKTEAFF

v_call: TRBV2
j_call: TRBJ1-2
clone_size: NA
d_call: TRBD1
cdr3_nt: TGTGCCAGCAGCCAAACAGGGGTCTATGGCTACACCTTC
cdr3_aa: CASSQTGVYGYTF

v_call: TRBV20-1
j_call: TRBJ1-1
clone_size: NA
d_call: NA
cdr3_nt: TGCAGTGCTAGTTATTTGAGGGTAGAGGAGAACACTGAAGCTTTCTTT
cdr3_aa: CSASYLRVEENTEAFF

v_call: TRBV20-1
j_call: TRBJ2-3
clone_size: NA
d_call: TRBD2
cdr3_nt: TGCAGTGCTAGTGAGCGGGAGGCATCAGATACGCAGTATTTT
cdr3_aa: CSASEREASDTQYF

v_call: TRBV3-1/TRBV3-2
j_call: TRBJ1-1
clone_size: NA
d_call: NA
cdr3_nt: TGTGCCAGCAGCCAAGTCCAGGTACTAGGCGGGGGAGCTTTCTTT
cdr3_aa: CASSQVQVLGGGAFF

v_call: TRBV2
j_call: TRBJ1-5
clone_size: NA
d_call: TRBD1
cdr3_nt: TGTGCCAGCGGGCCCGGGACAGGCAACAATCAGCCCCAGCATTTT
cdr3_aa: CASGPGTGNNQPQHF

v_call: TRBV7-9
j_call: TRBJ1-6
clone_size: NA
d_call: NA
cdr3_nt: TGTGCCAGCAGCCTCCCCGGCGGGTCCCGGGGACCCCTCCACTTT
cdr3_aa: CASSLPGGSRGPLHF

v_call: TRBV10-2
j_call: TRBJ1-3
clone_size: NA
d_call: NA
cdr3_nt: TGCGCCAGCAGGGATGACTTGAAGTCCGGAAACACCATATATTTT
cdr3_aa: CASRDDLKSGNTIYF

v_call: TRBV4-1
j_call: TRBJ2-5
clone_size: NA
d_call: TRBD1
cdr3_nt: TGCGCCAGCAGCCAAGATGTAGGGGGCTTGGAGACCCAGTACTTC
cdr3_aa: CASSQDVGGLETQYF

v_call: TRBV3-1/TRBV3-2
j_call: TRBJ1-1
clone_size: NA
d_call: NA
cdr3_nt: TGTGCCAGCAGCCAAGACCGAGCAGGTCCGGCCTCCGCAGCTTTCTTT
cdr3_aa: CASSQDRAGPASAAFF

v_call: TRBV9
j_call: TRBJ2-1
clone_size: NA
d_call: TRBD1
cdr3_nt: TGTGCCAGCAGCGTACGAGACAGGGTACCCTACAATGAGCAGTTCTTC
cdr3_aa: CASSVRDRVPYNEQFF

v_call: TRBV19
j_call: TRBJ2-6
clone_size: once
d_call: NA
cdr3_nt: TGTGCCAGTAGGGGAGGTCGCCCTGGGGCCAACGTCCTGACTTTC
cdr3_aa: CASRGGRPGANVLTF

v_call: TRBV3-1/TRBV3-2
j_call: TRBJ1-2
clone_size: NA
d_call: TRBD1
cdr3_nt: TGTGCCAGCAGCCAAGATAGGGGGCGCGATGGCTACACCTTC
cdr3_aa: CASSQDRGRDGYTF

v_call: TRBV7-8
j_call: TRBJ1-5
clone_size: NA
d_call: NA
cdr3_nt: TGTGCCAGCAGCTCGAGGGTGGGGGCTAGGTCAGCCAGAAACAATCAGCCCCAGCATTTT
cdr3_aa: CASSSRVGARSARNNQPQHF

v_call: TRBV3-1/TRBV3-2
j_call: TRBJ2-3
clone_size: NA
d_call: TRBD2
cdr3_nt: TGTGCCAGCAGCCAAGGCGGGAGTCTCGCAGATACGCAGTATTTT
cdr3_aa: CASSQGGSLADTQYF

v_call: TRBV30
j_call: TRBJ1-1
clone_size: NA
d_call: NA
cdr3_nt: TGTGCCTGGAGTGTACCAGGAGGCTCAGCTTTCTTT
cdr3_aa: CAWSVPGGSAFF

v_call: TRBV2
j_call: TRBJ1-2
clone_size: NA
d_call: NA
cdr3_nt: TGTGCCAGCAGCGGCGAGGGAATTCGGGGAATCGATGGCTACACCTTC
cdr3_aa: CASSGEGIRGIDGYTF

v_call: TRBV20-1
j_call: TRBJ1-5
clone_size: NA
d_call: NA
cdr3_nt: TGCAGTGCTAGTAGGGGCAATCCGAATCAGCCCCAGCATTTT
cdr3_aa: CSASRGNPNQPQHF

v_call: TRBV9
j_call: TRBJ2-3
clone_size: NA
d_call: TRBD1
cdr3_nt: TGTGCCAGCAGCGTAGCAGGACAGGGAAGCACAGATACGCAGTATTTT
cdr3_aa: CASSVAGQGSTDTQYF

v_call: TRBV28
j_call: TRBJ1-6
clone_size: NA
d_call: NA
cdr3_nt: TGTGCCAGCAGTTTCCGACAGGCAAATTCACCCCTCCACTTT
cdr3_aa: CASSFRQANSPLHF

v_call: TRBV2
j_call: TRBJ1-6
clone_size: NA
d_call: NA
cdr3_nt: TGTGCCAGCAGTGAAAACAGTGGGTCACCCCTCCACTTT
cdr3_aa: CASSENSGSPLHF

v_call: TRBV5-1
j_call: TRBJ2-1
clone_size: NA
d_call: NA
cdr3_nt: TGCGCCAGCACTAACCCCGGGAGCTCCTACAATGAGCAGTTCTTC
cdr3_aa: CASTNPGSSYNEQFF

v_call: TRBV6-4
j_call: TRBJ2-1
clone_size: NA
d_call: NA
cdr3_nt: TGTGCCAGCAGTGAGAACTCCTCTCCCTACAATGAGCAGTTCTTC
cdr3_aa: CASSENSSPYNEQFF

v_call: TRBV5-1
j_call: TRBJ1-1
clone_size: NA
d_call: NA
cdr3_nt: TGCGCCAGCAGCACCTGGACAGAAACTGAAGCTTTCTTT
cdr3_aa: CASSTWTETEAFF

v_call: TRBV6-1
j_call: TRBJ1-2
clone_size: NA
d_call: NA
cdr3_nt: TGTGCCAGCAGTGAACAGTGGGGCAAAGCTAACTATGGCTACACCTTC
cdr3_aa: CASSEQWGKANYGYTF

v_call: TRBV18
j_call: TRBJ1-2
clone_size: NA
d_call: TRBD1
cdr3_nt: TGTGCCAGCTCCATGTTACAGGGGGCTGGCTATGGCTACACCTTC
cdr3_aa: CASSMLQGAGYGYTF